This record looks at one T cell receptor beta chain sequence and its context. Data came from immunoSEQ multiplex PCR; TCRdb stores just in-frame clones and leaves some out. The data show some 25,000 clones, with around 83% seen just once and around a quarter held by the top ten. Germline assignment: CDR1 SQVTM and CDR2 ANQGSEA. J was trimmed by 7 bases and V by 0 bases; bases with no gene match: 11. This CDR3 spans 16 amino acids. The data are from a study of control samples from healthy donors and cancer patients. This TCR was recovered from a man between 60 and 70 years old with colorectal cancer. The specimen sequenced was PBMCs. The chain combines TRBV29-1 with TRBJ2-1; 8 bases map to TRBD1. The CDR3 DNA is TGCAGCGTTGAAGATCAGACAGGGGCCAAGAGGAATGAGCAGTTCTTC. It specifies CSVEDQTGAKRNEQFF.